The 16 T cell receptor beta chains given below trace back to one sample, sequenced in a study of vaccination effects on CD4 cells after COVID-19. Repertoires were generated with immunoSEQ multiplex PCR, while TCRdb's copy carries only in-frame clones and drops some. The table includes 20,000 to 25,000 clones, 68% detected once. The antigens of these receptors remain unknown. Expansion with viral peptide pools was applied to antigen-specific CD4+ T cells by the ViraFEST assay prior to sequencing. Once cultured for roughly nine days, the cells underwent separation to obtain CD4+ T cells. Nucleocapsid antibodies were negative in the vaccine recipients, who had never had SARS-CoV-2 infection. The sample was CD4+ T cells from PBMCs cultured with HCoV-NL63 spike peptides, taken before COVID-19 vaccination. All receptors derive from a human donor who received a COVID-19 vaccine.

The chain employs TRBV11-3 and TRBJ2-1; 7 bases agree with TRBD2. The ends lost 8 bases at V and 0 bases at J; junction bases unmatched: 7. Germline V CDR1 and CDR2: SGHNT, YENEEA. The CDR3 is 15 residues long. CDR3 protein: CASSLGGSSYNEQFF. The CDR3 DNA sequence: TGTGCCAGCTCCCTGGGAGGGAGCTCCTACAATGAGCAGTTCTTC.

The chain uses TRBV5-1 and TRBJ1-2; no clear D gene. Germline values: CDR1 SGHRS, CDR2 YFSETQ. Trimming removed 3 bases at V and 7 bases at J, with 19 bases between. The CDR3 has 15 residues. The CDR3 DNA is TGCGCCAGCAGCTGGTCGGCCAGTACGACGGGTGGCTACACCTTC. This codes for CASSWSASTTGGYTF.

The chain joins TRBV19 to TRBJ1-1; D is unresolved. Looked up from germline, CDR1 is LNHDA and CDR2 is SQIVND (reference sequence). The CDR3 runs 13 residues. V was trimmed by 3 bases and J by 4 bases, leaving 9 bases between them. For the CDR3, the DNA is TGTGCCAGTAGTATTAGTATCGTCACTGAAGCTTTCTTT. Protein sequence: CASSISIVTEAFF.

The rearrangement links TRBV6-1 to TRBJ2-1; 10 bases match TRBD2. Germline CDR1 reads MNHNS; CDR2 reads SASEGT. CDR3 size: 13 residues. The trim removed 1 base at V and 11 bases at J, leaving 2 bases unmatched. CDR3 coding DNA: TGTGCCAGCAGTGAAGGGACTAGCGGACAGCAGTTCTTC. Translating it yields CASSEGTSGQQFF.

V is TRBV6-4 and J is TRBJ2-3, with D perhaps matching TRBD2 (7 bases). Trimming shortened V by 6 bases and J by 2 bases, and 27 bases separated the two germline ends. The germline V gene encodes CDR1 MRHNA and CDR2 SNTAGT. The CDR3 runs to 19 residues. In DNA form, the CDR3 reads TGTGCCAGCAGCGCCTCTCCCCTACCGGTCCGGGGGGCCACAGATACGCAGTATTTT. As protein: CASSASPLPVRGATDTQYF.

The chain employs TRBV5-4 and TRBJ1-2; a possible D gene is TRBD1 (5 bases). The length of the CDR3 is 16 residues. V shed 4 bases and J shed 8 bases, with 24 bases lying between them. Germline CDR1 reads SGHNT; CDR2 reads YYREEE (reference sequence). CDR3 sequence (DNA): TGTGCCAGCAGCCCCCCAGGGTCGCCCGCTATGCGGGGCTACACCTTC. Residues: CASSPPGSPAMRGYTF.

V gene TRBV20-1 combines with J gene TRBJ2-1; tentatively, D is TRBD2 (6 bases). The germline V and J ends were trimmed by 3 bases and 5 bases, with 14 bases remaining between them. CDR1 is DFQATT and CDR2 is SNEGSKA in the germline V gene (reference sequence). The CDR3 runs to 14 residues. The CDR3 DNA reads as TGCAGTGCTAGTGAACTAACGGGAGACAATGAGCAGTTCTTC. As protein: CSASELTGDNEQFF.

There are a few counts of this clone. The chain uses TRBV6-5 and TRBJ1-5; D gene unclear. The CDR3 length is 13 residues. V was shortened by 3 bases and J by 6 bases, with 9 bases between the two germline ends. The germline V gene encodes CDR1 MNHEY and CDR2 SVGAGI. CDR3 in DNA: TGTGCCAGCAGTTATAGTAAAGCTCAGCCCCAGCATTTT. Translating it yields CASSYSKAQPQHF.

This chain's CDR3 is CASSPKRFSTGEDGYTF. In DNA, the CDR3 is TGTGCCAGCTCACCTAAGAGATTCTCCACAGGGGAAGATGGCTACACCTTC. J is TRBJ1-2 and V is TRBV18, with TRBD1 matching 7 bases. The junction had 16 bases not matched to a gene; V was cut back by 3 bases and J by 6 bases. The germline V gene has CDR1 KGHSH and CDR2 LQKENI. The CDR3 consists of 17 residues.

V gene TRBV7-8 combines with J gene TRBJ2-1; no definite D call. The CDR3 is 13 amino acids. Germline loops: CDR1 SGHVS, CDR2 FQNEAQ. Trimming left V 2 bases short and J 8 bases short, with 10 bases between. CDR3 sequence reads: CASSLPRSDEQFF. In DNA, the CDR3 is TGTGCCAGCAGCTTACCCAGGTCTGATGAGCAGTTCTTC.

The genes are TRBV5-1 and TRBJ2-7; TRBD1 agrees at 9 bases. V shed 0 bases and J 7 bases; nucleotides not matched to a gene: 5. Germline assignment: CDR1 SGHRS and CDR2 YFSETQ. CDR3 length equals 14 residues. The CDR3 sequence is CASSLGGTGREQYF. DNA of the CDR3: TGCGCCAGCAGCTTGGGTGGGACAGGGAGGGAGCAGTACTTC.

Details on this clone: An end of the junction does not agree with germline; a read error may underlie this. The V gene is TRBV11-2, the J gene TRBJ2-7, with TRBD2 matching 8 bases. The CDR3 has 13 amino acids. Germline V gene lookup returns CDR1 SGHAT and CDR2 FQNNGV. The CDR3 here is CASSLGYGREASF. For the CDR3, the DNA is TGTGCCAGCAGCTTAGGGTATGGGCGGGAGGCTTCATTC.

The chain uses TRBV29-1 and TRBJ1-2; 8 bases agree with TRBD1. Germline V gives CDR1 SQVTM, CDR2 ANQGSEA. The junction had 10 bases not matched to a gene; V was cut back by 7 bases and J by 3 bases. CDR3 length: 14 amino acids. The CDR3, as DNA: TGCAGCGCTCGATCCCAGGGGGCGGACTATGGCTACACCTTC. Protein product: CSARSQGADYGYTF.

As regards this clone: The sample holds other DNA sequences that translate to the same CDR3. The chain is built from TRBV9 and TRBJ2-7; D gene uncertain. The CDR3 sequence is 12 residues long. V was clipped by 3 bases and J by 0 bases, with 4 bases between them. Germline CDR1 SGDLS, CDR2 YYNGEE. The CDR3 protein is CASSASSYEQYF. Written as DNA, the CDR3 is TGTGCCAGCAGCGCCTCCTCCTACGAGCAGTACTTC.

The CDR3 bases are TGTGCCAGCAGCCCCGGACAGGTCTGGCCCGGGGAGCTGTTTTTT. Translating it yields CASSPGQVWPGELFF. The chain has TRBV11-2 and TRBJ2-2; 7 nucleotides agree with TRBD1. V was clipped by 5 bases and J by 6 bases; unmatched bases: 9. Germline V CDR1 and CDR2: SGHAT, FQNNGV. CDR3 length: 15 amino acids.

The DNA of the CDR3 is TGTGCCAGCAGCTATGGACAAGCCTATGGCTACACCTTC. It is translated as CASSYGQAYGYTF. The chain employs TRBV7-9 and TRBJ1-2; D might be TRBD1 (5 bases). Trimming removed 4 bases from V and 4 bases from J, with 10 bases in between. CDR1 and CDR2 (germline): SEHNR, FQNEAQ (reference sequence). The length of the CDR3 is 13 residues. Drawing the rest from reference TRBV7-9 and TRBJ1-2, the complete variable domain is DTGVSQNPRHKITKRGQNVTFRCDPISEHNRLYWYRQTLGQGPEFLTYFQNEAQLEKSRLLSDRFSAERPKGSFSTLEIQRTEQGDSAMYLCASSYGQAYGYTFGSGTRLTVV.